The 10 T cell receptor beta chains presented below share a single source sample, sequenced in a study of T cells in Graves' hyperthyroidism and ophthalmopathy. Using RNA transcripts as the source, TCR beta CDR3 regions were amplified. Primed by the HTBI set, a first-round RT-PCR was run on the TCR CDR3. TCRdb reprocessed the multiplex PCR reads with MiXCR, giving one entry per CDR3 protein. The sample records 500,000 to 650,000 distinct CDR3 sequences, about 15% being singletons. The sequenced sample was blood. The receptors were sampled from a young woman with Graves' ophthalmopathy.

The V gene is TRBV19, the J gene TRBJ2-3, with 7 bases fitting TRBD2. V shed 8 bases and J 0 bases; nucleotides not matched to a gene: 11. The CDR3 is 16 residues long. Germline CDR1 reads LNHDA; CDR2 reads SQIVND (reference sequence). The CDR3 sequence is CASEPFAGESTDTQYF. As DNA, the CDR3 is TGTGCCAGTGAACCTTTCGCGGGGGAGAGCACAGATACGCAGTATTTT.

The V and J genes are TRBV9 and TRBJ2-2; D is unclear. The CDR3 consists of 13 residues. Per the germline V gene, CDR1 is SGDLS and CDR2 is YYNGEE. V was shortened by 4 bases and J by 5 bases, with 9 bases between the two germline ends. The DNA for the CDR3 is TGTGCCAGCAGCAACCTCAATACCGGGGAGCTGTTTTTT. This encodes CASSNLNTGELFF.

This clonotype was counted between two and nine times. V is TRBV6-2 or TRBV6-3 and J is TRBJ2-2; D is unresolved. This CDR3 is built from 16 residues. V shed 4 bases and J shed 0 bases, with 12 bases lying between them. Germline V gives CDR1 MNHEY, CDR2 SVGEGT. The CDR3 DNA is TGTGCCAGCAGTTCAACTTCTCTATCGAACACCGGGGAGCTGTTTTTT. Its protein is CASSSTSLSNTGELFF.

The sample holds a few counts of this clonotype. The gene calls are TRBV5-1 and TRBJ1-1, with TRBD1 matching 7 bases. V was clipped by 5 bases and J by 4 bases; unmatched bases: 11. The CDR3 covers 15 residues. The V gene's germline CDR1 is SGHRS and CDR2 YFSETQ. CDR3 DNA sequence: TGCGCCAGCAGGGAACAGGGGACGCCGGGCACTGAAGCTTTCTTT. Residues: CASREQGTPGTEAFF.

This clonotype has more than one count but fewer than ten. The J gene is TRBJ2-1, the V gene TRBV24-1, with unresolved D. The V gene lost 1 base and the J gene lost 8 bases, with 14 bases spanning the gap. Germline assignment: CDR1 KGHDR and CDR2 SFDVKD. The CDR3 consists of 15 residues. The CDR3 DNA reads TGTGCCACCAGTGATTTAAAGGTTGGGTACGATGAGCAGTTCTTC. This gives the protein CATSDLKVGYDEQFF.

This clonotype was seen at least ten times. The chain carries TRBV6-2 or TRBV6-3 and TRBJ2-1; 7 nucleotides align to TRBD2. V was clipped by 6 bases and J by 7 bases; unmatched bases: 6. The CDR3 runs 13 residues. Germline V gives CDR1 MNHEY, CDR2 SVGEGT. Here the CDR3 reads CASSPGSGNEQFF. CDR3 sequence (DNA): TGTGCCAGCAGCCCCGGTAGCGGGAATGAGCAGTTCTTC.

Regarding this clonotype: A much larger clone differs from this one at a single base, so this may be a read error. The genes are TRBV27 and TRBJ1-1; D is unclear. Looked up from germline, CDR1 is MNHEY and CDR2 is SMNVEV (reference sequence). This CDR3 is 14 amino acids long. Trimming took 7 bases from V and 1 from J, leaving 13 bases between them. The CDR3 DNA reads as TGTGCCAGCAATTTCACCGCTGAGAACACTGAAGCTTTCTTT. This translates into CASNFTAENTEAFF.

Ten or more counts support this clonotype. The chain employs TRBV7-3 and TRBJ2-1; 7 nucleotides agree with TRBD1. CDR1 and CDR2 (germline): SGHTA, FQGTGA. Germline trimming cut 6 bases from V and 0 bases from J; bases unmatched to any gene: 5. The CDR3 extends over 15 amino acids. The CDR3 bases are TGTGCCAGCAGTTACGAGGGGGCCTCCTACAATGAGCAGTTCTTC. Its protein is CASSYEGASYNEQFF.

This chain connects TRBV7-3 to TRBJ1-1, with D hard to call. This CDR3 comprises 18 residues. Between the trimmed V and J ends, which lost 4 bases and 4 bases, there was a span of 25 bases. Germline V gene lookup returns CDR1 SGHTA and CDR2 FQGTGA. CDR3 bases: TGTGCCAGCAGCTCGGTGGTGTCAGTACCCCCCAGTTTCACTGAAGCTTTCTTT. Its protein is CASSSVVSVPPSFTEAFF.

For the CDR3, the DNA is TGTGCCAGCAGTGCCGCCGGGACAGCAAATGAAAAACTGTTTTTT. It yields the protein CASSAAGTANEKLFF. The chain has TRBV25-1 and TRBJ1-4; 7 bases fit TRBD1. Trimming removed 4 bases from V and 5 bases from J; junction bases left unmatched: 7. Germline V lookup: CDR1 MGHDK, CDR2 SYGVNS. The CDR3 is 15 residues long.